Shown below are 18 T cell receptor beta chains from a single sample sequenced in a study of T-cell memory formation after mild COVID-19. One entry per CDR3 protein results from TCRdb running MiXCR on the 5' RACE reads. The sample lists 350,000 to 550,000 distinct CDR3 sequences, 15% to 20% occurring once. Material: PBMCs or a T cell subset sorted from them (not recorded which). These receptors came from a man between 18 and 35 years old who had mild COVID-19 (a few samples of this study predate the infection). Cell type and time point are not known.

The CDR3 spells CASKFGTSGQETQYF. The CDR3 DNA follows: TGCGCCAGCAAGTTCGGGACTAGCGGGCAAGAGACCCAGTACTTC. The chain uses TRBV5-1 and TRBJ2-5; 12 bases match TRBD2. With 6 bases clipped from V and 2 bases from J, the junction kept 5 bases outside the gene matches. The CDR3 sequence is 15 residues long. Germline-derived CDR1 and CDR2 are SGHRS and YFSETQ.

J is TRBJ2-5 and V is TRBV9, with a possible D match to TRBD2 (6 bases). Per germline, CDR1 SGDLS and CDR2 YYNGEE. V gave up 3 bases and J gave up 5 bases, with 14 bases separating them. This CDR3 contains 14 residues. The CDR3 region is CASSAGRTGETQYF. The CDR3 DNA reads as TGTGCCAGCAGCGCTGGGAGGACGGGCGAGACCCAGTACTTC.

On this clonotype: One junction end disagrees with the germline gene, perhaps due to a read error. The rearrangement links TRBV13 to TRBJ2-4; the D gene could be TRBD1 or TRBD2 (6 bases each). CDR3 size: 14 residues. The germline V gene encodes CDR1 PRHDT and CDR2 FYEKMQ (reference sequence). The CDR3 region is CASSLGGTKNIQYF. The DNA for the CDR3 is TGTGCCAGCAGTTTAGGGGGGACCAAAAACATTCAGTACTTC.

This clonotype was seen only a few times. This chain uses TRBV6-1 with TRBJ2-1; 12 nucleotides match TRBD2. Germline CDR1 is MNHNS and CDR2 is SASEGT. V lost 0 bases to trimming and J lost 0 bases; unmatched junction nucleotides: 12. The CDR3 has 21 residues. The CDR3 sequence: CASSEAPPWTSGDSSYNEQFF. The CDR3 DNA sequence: TGTGCCAGCAGTGAAGCGCCTCCGTGGACTAGCGGGGATAGCTCCTACAATGAGCAGTTCTTC.

CDR3 loop: CASSPGRVLQETQYF. The DNA for the CDR3 is TGTGCCAGCAGTCCGGGACGGGTTCTCCAAGAGACCCAGTACTTC. This chain uses TRBV7-9 with TRBJ2-5; either TRBD1 or TRBD2 may supply D (5 bases each). Germline-derived CDR1 and CDR2 are SEHNR and FQNEAQ (reference sequence). The germline V and J ends were trimmed by 6 bases and 1 base, with 15 bases remaining between them. The CDR3 extends over 15 amino acids.

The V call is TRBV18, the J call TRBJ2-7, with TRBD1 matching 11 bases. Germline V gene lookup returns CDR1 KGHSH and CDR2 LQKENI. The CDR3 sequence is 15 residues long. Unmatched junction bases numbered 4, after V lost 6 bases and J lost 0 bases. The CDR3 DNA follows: TGTGCCAGCTCGCCGGGACAGGGGGTCTCCTACGAGCAGTACGTC. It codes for CASSPGQGVSYEQYV.

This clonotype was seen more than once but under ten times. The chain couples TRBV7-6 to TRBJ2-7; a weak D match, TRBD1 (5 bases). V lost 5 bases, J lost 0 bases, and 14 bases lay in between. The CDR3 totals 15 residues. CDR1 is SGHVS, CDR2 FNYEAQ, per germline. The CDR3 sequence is CASSPDSSASYEQYF. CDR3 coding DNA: TGTGCCAGCAGCCCCGACAGCTCAGCCTCCTACGAGCAGTACTTC. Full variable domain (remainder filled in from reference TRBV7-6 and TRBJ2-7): GAGVSQSPRYKVTKRGQDVALRCDPISGHVSLYWYRQALGQGPEFLTYFNYEAQQDKSGLPNDRFSAERPEGSISTLTIQRTEQRDSAMYRCASSPDSSASYEQYFGPGTRLTVT.

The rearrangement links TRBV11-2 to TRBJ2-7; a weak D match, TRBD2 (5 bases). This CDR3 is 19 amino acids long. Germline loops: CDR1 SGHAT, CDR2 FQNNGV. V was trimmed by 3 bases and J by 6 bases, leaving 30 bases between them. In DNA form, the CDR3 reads TGTGCCAGCAGCTTGAACTTAGGCGGGCTTTGGTCCCCGGGCCCCGAGCAGTACTTC. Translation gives CASSLNLGGLWSPGPEQYF.

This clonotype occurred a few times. CDR3 sequence reads: CSVERVRNTIYF. The DNA of the CDR3 is TGCAGCGTTGAGAGGGTACGGAACACCATATATTTT. This chain joins TRBV29-1 and TRBJ1-3, with unresolved D. This CDR3 comprises 12 residues. Looked up from germline, CDR1 is SQVTM and CDR2 is ANQGSEA. V lost 3 bases and J lost 7, with 10 bases in between.

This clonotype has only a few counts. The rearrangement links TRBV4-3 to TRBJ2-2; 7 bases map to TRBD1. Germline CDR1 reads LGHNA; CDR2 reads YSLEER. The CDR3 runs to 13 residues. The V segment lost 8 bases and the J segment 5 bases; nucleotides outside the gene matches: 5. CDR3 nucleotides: TGCGCCAGCGGATACAGGGGAACCGGGGAGCTGTTTTTT. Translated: CASGYRGTGELFF.

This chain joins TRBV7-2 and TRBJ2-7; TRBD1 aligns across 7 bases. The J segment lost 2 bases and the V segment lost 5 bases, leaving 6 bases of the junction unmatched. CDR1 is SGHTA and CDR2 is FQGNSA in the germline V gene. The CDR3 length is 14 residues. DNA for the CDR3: TGTGCCAGCAGCCCGCGACAGGGCCCCTACGAGCAGTACGTC. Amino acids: CASSPRQGPYEQYV.

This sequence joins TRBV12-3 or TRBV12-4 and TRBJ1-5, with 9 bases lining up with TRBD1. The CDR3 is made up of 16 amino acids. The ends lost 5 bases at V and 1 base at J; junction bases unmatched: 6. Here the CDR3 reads CASSIQGAVSNQPQHF. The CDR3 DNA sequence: TGTGCCAGCAGTATACAGGGGGCGGTGAGCAATCAGCCCCAGCATTTT.

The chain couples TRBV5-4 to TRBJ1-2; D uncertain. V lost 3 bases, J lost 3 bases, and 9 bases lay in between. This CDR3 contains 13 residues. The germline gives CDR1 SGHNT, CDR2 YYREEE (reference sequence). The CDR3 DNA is TGTGCCAGCAGCTCAGACGAGTACTATGGCTACACCTTC. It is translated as CASSSDEYYGYTF.

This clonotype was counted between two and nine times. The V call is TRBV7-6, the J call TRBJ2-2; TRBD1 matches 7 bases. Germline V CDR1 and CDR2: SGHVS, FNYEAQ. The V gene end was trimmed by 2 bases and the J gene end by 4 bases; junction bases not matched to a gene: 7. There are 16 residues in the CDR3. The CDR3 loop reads CASSLRPGGSTGELFF. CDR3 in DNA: TGTGCCAGCAGCTTACGGCCAGGGGGTTCCACCGGGGAGCTGTTTTTT.

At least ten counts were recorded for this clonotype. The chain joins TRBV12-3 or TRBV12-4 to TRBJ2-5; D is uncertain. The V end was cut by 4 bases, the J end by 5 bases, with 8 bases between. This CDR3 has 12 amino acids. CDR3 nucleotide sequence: TGTGCCAGCAGTTATATATCGGAGACCCAGTACTTC. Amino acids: CASSYISETQYF.

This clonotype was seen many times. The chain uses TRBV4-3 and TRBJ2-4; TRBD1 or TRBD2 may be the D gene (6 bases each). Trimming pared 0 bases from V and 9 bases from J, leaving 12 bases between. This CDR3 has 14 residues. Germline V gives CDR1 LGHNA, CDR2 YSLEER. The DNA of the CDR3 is TGCGCCAGCAGCCAAGATGGGGGGCAGGGCATTCAGTACTTC. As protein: CASSQDGGQGIQYF.

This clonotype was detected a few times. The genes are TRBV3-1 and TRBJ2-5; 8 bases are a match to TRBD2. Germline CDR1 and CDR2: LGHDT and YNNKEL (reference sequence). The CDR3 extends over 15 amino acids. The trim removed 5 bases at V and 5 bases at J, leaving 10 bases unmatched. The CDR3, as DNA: TGTGCCAGCAGCAGGCCGGGGGGGCCTGGGGAGACCCAGTACTTC. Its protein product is CASSRPGGPGETQYF.

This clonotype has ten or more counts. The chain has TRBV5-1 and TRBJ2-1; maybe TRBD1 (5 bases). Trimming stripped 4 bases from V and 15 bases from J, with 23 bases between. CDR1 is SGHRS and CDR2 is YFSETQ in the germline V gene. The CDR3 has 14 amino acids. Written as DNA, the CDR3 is TGCGCCAGCAGCCCCCTAGGGCAAGGGGTAGAGAGGTTCTTC. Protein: CASSPLGQGVERFF.